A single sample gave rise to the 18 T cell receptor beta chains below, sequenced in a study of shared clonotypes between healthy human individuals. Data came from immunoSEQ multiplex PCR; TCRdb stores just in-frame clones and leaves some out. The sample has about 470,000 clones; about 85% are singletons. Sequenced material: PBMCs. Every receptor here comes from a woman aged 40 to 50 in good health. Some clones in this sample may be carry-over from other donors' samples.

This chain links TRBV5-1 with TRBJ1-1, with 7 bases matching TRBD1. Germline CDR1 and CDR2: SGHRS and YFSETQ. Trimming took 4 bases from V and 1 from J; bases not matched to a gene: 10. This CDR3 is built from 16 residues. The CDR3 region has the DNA TGCGCCAGCAGCCCCGGACAGGTTGTAGGGAACACTGAAGCTTTCTTT. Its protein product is CASSPGQVVGNTEAFF.

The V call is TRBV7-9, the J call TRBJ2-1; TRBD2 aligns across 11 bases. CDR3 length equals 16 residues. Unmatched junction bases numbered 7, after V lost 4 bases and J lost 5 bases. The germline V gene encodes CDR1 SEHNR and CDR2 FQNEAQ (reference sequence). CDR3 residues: CASSSPGLAANNEQFF. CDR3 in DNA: TGTGCCAGCAGCTCCCCGGGACTAGCGGCAAACAATGAGCAGTTCTTC.

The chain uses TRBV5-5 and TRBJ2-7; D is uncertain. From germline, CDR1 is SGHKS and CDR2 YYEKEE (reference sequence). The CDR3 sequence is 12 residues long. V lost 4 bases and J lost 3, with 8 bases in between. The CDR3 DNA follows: TGTGCCAGCAGCCAAGGGCTCTACGAGCAGTACTTC. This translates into CASSQGLYEQYF.

The CDR3 protein is CATSRDLGVGYTF. The CDR3 DNA reads as TGTGCCACCAGCAGAGATTTAGGGGTTGGCTACACCTTC. The rearrangement uses TRBV15 and TRBJ1-2, with a tentative D call TRBD1 (5 bases). CDR1 is LNHNV and CDR2 is YYDKDF in the germline V gene (reference sequence). Trimming took off 0 bases at V and 7 bases at J, with 9 bases between the two ends. The CDR3 totals 13 residues.

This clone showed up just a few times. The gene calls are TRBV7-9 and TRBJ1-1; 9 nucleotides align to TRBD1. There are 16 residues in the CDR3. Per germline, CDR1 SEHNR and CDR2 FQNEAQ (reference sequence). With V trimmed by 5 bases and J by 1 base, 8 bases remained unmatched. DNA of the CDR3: TGTGCCAGCAGCCTCCCAGGACAGGGGTGGAACACTGAAGCTTTCTTT. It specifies CASSLPGQGWNTEAFF.

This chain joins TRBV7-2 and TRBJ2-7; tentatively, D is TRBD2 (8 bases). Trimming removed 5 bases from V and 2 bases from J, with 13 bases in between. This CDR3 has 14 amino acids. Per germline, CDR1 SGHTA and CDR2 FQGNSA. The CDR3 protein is CASSRGGQTYEQYF. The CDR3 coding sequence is TGTGCCAGCAGCCGGGGGGGACAGACCTACGAGCAGTACTTC.

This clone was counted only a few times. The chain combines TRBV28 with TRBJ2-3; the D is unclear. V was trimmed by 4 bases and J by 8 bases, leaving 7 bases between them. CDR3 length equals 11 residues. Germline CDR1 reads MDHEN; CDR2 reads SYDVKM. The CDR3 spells CASSWAVTQYF. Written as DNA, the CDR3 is TGTGCCAGCAGTTGGGCTGTTACGCAGTATTTT.

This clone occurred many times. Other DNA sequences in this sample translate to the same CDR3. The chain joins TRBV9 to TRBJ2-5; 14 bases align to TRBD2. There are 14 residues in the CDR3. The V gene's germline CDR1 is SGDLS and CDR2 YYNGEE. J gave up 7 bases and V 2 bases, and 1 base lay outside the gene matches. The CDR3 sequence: CASSVGLAGGTQYF. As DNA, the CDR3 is TGTGCCAGCAGCGTCGGACTAGCGGGAGGGACCCAGTACTTC.

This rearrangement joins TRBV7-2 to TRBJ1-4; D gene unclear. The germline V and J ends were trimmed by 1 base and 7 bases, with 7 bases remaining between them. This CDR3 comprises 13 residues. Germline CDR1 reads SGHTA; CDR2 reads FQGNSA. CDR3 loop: CASSLGWGEKLFF. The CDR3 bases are TGTGCCAGCAGCTTAGGTTGGGGTGAAAAACTGTTTTTT.

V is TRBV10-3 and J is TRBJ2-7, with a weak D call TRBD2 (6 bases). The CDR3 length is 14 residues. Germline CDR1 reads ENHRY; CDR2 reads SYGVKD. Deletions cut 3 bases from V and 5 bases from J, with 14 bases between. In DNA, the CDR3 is TGTGCCATCAGTGAACCCCCTAGCGTCCACGAGCAGTACTTC. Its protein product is CAISEPPSVHEQYF.

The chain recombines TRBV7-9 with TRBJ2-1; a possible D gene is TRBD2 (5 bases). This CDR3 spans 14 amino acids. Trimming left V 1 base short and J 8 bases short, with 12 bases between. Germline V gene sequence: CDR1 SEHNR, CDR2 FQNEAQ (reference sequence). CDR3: CASSLVSSFDEQFF. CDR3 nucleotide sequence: TGTGCCAGCAGCTTAGTCTCTAGCTTCGATGAGCAGTTCTTC.

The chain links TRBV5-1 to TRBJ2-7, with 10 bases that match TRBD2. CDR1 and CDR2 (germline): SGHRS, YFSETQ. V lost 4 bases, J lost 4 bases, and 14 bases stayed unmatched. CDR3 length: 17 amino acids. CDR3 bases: TGCGCCAGCAGCCAGGGTAGACTAGCGGGCCGGCCGTACGAGCAGTACTTC. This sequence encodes CASSQGRLAGRPYEQYF.

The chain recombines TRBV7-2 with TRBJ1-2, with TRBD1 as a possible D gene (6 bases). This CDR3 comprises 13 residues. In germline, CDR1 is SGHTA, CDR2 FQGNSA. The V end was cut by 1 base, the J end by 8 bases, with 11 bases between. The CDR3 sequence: CASSLGGGPGYTF. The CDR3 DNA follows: TGTGCCAGCAGCTTAGGAGGGGGACCGGGCTACACCTTC. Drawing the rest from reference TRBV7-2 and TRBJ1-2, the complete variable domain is GAGVSQSPSNKVTEKGKDVELRCDPISGHTALYWYRQSLGQGLEFLIYFQGNSAPDKSGLPSDRFSAERTGGSVSTLTIQRTQQEDSAVYLCASSLGGGPGYTFGSGTRLTVV.

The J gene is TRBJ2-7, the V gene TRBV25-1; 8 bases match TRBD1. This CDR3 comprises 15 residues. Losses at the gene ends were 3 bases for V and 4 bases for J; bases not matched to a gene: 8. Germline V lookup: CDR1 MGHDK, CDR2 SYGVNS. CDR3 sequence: CASSEGQGANYEQYF. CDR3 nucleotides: TGTGCCAGCAGTGAGGGGCAGGGGGCGAATTACGAGCAGTACTTC.

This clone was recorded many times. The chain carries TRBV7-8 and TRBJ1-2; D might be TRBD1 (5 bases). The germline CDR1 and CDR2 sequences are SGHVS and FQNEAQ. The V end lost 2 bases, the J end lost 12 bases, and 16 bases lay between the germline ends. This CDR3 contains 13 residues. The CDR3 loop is CASSLHTWDSHTF. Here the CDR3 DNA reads TGTGCCAGCAGCTTACACACATGGGACTCCCACACCTTC.

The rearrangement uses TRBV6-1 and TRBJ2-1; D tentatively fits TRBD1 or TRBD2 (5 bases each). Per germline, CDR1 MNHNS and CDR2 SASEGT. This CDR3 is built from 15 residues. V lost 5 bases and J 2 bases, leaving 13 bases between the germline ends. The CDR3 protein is CASSQPGRTYNEQFF. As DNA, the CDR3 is TGTGCCAGCAGTCAACCGGGACGGACCTACAATGAGCAGTTCTTC.

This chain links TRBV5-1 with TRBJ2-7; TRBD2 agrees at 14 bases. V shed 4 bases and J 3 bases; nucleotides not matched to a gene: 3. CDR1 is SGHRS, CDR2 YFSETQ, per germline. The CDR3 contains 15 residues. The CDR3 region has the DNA TGCGCCAGCAGCCGACTAGCGGGAGGGGTCTACGAGCAGTACTTC. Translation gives CASSRLAGGVYEQYF.

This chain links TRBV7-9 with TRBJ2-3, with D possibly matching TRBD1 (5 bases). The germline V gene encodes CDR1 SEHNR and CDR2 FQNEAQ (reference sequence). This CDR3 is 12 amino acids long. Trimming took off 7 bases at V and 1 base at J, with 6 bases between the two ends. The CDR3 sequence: CASKGRTDTQYF. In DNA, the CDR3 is TGTGCCAGCAAGGGGCGCACAGATACGCAGTATTTT.